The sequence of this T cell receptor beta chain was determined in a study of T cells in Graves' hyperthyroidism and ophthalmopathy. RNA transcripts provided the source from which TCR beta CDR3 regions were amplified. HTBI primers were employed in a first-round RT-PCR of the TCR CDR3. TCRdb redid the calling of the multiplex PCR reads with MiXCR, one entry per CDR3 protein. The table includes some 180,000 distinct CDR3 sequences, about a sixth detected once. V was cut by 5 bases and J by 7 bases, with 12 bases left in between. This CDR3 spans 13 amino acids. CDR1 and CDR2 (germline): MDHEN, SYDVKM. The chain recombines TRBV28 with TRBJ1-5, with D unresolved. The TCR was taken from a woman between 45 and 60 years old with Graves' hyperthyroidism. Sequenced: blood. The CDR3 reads CASSPGPWQPQHF. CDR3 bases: TGTGCCAGCAGTCCCGGGCCTTGGCAGCCCCAGCATTTT.